The 12 T cell receptor beta chains reported below all come from one sample, sequenced in a study of blood T cell repertoires in COVID-19. The table came from immunoSEQ multiplex PCR; TCRdb's copy has only in-frame clones and leaves some out. The sample gives approximately 200,000 clones, 70% to 90% of which show up once; approximately 2.5% is in the top ten. Sequencing was carried out using peripheral blood. These receptors originate from a man aged 25 to 40 with COVID-19, enrolled during active disease.

The gene calls are TRBV3-1 (or the pseudogene TRBV3-2) and TRBJ1-5, with 7 bases identical to TRBD1. The V gene end was trimmed by 3 bases and the J gene end by 4 bases; junction bases not matched to a gene: 3. The CDR3 loop spans 14 amino acids. Germline V gene sequence: CDR1 LGHDT, CDR2 YNNKEL (reference sequence). The DNA of the CDR3 is TGTGCCAGCAGCCACAGGGGGACGAATCAGCCCCAGCATTTT. Protein: CASSHRGTNQPQHF.

This clone was counted between two and nine times. The chain combines TRBV27 with TRBJ2-1; 8 nucleotides align to TRBD2. V dropped 3 bases and J dropped 9; count of bases not matched to a gene: 7. This CDR3 region has 14 residues. CDR1 and CDR2 (germline): MNHEY, SMNVEV (reference sequence). CDR3 amino acids: CASSLRRGGGEQFF. The CDR3 DNA sequence: TGTGCCAGCAGTTTGAGACGGGGGGGCGGTGAGCAGTTCTTC.

Here the CDR3 reads CASSLTEGGYTF. The DNA for the CDR3 is TGCGCCAGCAGCTTGACTGAGGGAGGCTACACCTTC. The V gene is TRBV5-1, the J gene TRBJ1-2; no definite D call. CDR1 is SGHRS, CDR2 YFSETQ, per germline. The CDR3 has 12 residues. V shed 1 base and J shed 8 bases, with 9 bases lying between them.

The chain couples TRBV18 to TRBJ2-6; 9 nucleotides line up with TRBD1. Looked up from germline, CDR1 is KGHSH and CDR2 is LQKENI. CDR3 length: 17 amino acids. V lost 5 bases and J lost 1; bases outside the gene matches: 6. The CDR3 here is CASSAWDRVSGANVLTF. CDR3 nucleotides: TGTGCCAGCTCAGCTTGGGACAGGGTGTCTGGGGCCAACGTCCTGACTTTC.

The J gene is TRBJ1-2, the V gene TRBV6-4; 7 nucleotides align to TRBD1. The CDR3 spans 13 residues. The trim removed 6 bases at V and 9 bases at J, leaving 10 bases unmatched. Germline CDR1 reads MRHNA; CDR2 reads SNTAGT. This CDR3 is CASRGDSLGSYTF. As DNA, the CDR3 is TGTGCCAGCAGAGGGGACAGCCTTGGAAGCTACACCTTC.

The chain uses TRBV6-5 and TRBJ2-3, with 7 nucleotides matching TRBD2. Trimming at V came to 5 bases and at J to 4 bases, leaving 9 bases not matched to a gene. Germline values: CDR1 MNHEY, CDR2 SVGAGI. The CDR3 consists of 15 residues. CDR3 DNA sequence: TGTGCCAGCAGTCAACGGGGAGGGGAAGCAGATACGCAGTATTTT. This encodes CASSQRGGEADTQYF.

The chain is built from TRBV7-9 and TRBJ2-7; tentative D call: TRBD1 (6 bases). CDR1 and CDR2 (germline): SEHNR, FQNEAQ (reference sequence). V lost 5 bases and J 6 bases, leaving 17 bases between the germline ends. CDR3 size: 14 residues. In DNA, the CDR3 is TGTGCCAGCAGCACCGACAGGCTTAATGGCGAGCAGTACTTC. As protein: CASSTDRLNGEQYF.

The chain uses TRBV7-9 and TRBJ2-7, with TRBD1 identical over 9 bases. Germline CDR1 SEHNR, CDR2 FQNEAQ (reference sequence). The CDR3 spans 14 residues. The ends lost 4 bases at V and 3 bases at J; junction bases unmatched: 4. The chain's CDR3 is CASSSGQGFYEQYF. The CDR3 DNA reads as TGTGCCAGCAGCTCGGGACAGGGATTCTACGAGCAGTACTTC.

V and J are TRBV7-6 and TRBJ2-3; TRBD1 matches at 10 bases. V lost 1 base to trimming and J lost 5 bases; unmatched junction nucleotides: 3. CDR3 size: 15 residues. The V gene's germline CDR1 is SGHVS and CDR2 FNYEAQ. This chain's CDR3 is CASSLGQGAGDTQYF. The CDR3 DNA reads as TGTGCCAGCAGCTTAGGACAGGGGGCCGGAGATACGCAGTATTTT.

CDR3 loop: CASSPLDRVADTEAFF. CDR3 DNA sequence: TGTGCCAGCAGCCCGCTCGACAGGGTGGCGGACACTGAAGCTTTCTTT. The V call is TRBV3-1 (or the pseudogene TRBV3-2), the J call TRBJ1-1; TRBD1 aligns across 7 bases. J gave up 3 bases and V 4 bases, and 11 bases lay outside the gene matches. The germline V gene encodes CDR1 LGHDT and CDR2 YNNKEL (reference sequence). The CDR3 extends over 16 amino acids.

The genes are TRBV4-1 and TRBJ2-4; possibly TRBD1 for D (6 bases). Trimming took off 0 bases at V and 1 base at J, with 13 bases between the two ends. CDR1 is MGHRA, CDR2 YSYEKL, per germline. The CDR3 contains 17 residues. The chain's CDR3 is CASSQDRWGPAKNIQYF. The DNA of the CDR3 is TGCGCCAGCAGCCAAGATCGGTGGGGGCCTGCCAAAAACATTCAGTACTTC.

This clone is a singleton in its sample. The DNA for the CDR3 is TGTGCCAGCAGTTTGGTGACAGGGGGTTATGAAAAACTGTTTTTT. This translates into CASSLVTGGYEKLFF. This chain links TRBV6-5 with TRBJ1-4; 9 bases match TRBD1. Germline V gene data show CDR1 as MNHEY and CDR2 as SVGAGI. The CDR3 totals 15 residues. The ends lost 4 bases at V and 6 bases at J; junction bases unmatched: 6.